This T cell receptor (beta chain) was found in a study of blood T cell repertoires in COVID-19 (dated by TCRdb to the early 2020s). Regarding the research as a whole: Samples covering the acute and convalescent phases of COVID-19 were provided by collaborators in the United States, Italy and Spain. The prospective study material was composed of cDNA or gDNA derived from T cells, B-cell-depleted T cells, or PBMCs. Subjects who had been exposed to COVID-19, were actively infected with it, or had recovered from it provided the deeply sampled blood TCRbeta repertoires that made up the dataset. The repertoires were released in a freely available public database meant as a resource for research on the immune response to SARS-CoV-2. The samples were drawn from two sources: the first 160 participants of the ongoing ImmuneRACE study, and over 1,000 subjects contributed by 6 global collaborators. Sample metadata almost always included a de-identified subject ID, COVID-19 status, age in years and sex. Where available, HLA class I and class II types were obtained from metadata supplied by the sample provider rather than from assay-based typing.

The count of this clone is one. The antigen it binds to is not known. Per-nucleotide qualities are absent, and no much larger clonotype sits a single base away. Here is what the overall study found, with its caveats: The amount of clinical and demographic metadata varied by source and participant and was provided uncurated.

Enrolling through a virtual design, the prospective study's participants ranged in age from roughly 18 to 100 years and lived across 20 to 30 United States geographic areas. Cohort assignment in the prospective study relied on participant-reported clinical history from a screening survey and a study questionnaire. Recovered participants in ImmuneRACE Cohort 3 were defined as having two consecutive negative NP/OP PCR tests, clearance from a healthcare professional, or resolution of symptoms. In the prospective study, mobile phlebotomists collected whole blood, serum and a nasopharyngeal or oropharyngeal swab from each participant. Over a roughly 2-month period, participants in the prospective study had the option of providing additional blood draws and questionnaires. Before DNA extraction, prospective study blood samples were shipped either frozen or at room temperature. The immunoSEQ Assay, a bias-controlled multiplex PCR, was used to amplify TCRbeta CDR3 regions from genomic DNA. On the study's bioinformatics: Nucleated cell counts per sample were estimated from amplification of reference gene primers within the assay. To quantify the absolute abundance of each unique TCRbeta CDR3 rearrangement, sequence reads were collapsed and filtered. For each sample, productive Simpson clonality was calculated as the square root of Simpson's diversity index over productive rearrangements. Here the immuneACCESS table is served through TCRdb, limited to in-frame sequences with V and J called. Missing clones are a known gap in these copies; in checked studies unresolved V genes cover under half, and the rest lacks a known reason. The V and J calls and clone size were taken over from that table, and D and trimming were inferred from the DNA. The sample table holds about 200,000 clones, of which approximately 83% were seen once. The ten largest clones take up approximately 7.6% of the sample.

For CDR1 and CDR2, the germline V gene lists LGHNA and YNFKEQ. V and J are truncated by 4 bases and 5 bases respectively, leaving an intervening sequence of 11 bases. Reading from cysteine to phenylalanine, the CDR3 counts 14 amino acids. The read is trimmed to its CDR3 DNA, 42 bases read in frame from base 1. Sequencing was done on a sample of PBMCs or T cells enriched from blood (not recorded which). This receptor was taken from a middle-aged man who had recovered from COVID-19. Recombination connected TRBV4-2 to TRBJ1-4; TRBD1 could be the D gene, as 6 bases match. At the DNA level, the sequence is TGTGCCAGCAGCCCCGGGACACCGAATGAAAAACTGTTTTTT. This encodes CASSPGTPNEKLFF.